The entry below gives a single T cell receptor (beta chain) sequence along with its context. The antigen remains undetermined. Profiled with immunoSEQ multiplex PCR; TCRdb holds only in-frame clones, not every one. Of 100,000 or so clones in the sample, 58% were seen once. The data belong to a study of cytotoxic CD8 clonotypes in ibrutinib-treated CLL. Study-wide results and caveats: Rising at ibrutinib response, clonality subsequently fell back toward baseline at progression.

CDR3 length: 16 residues. The receptor was derived from a human donor with chronic lymphocytic leukemia. This sequence joins TRBV21-1 and TRBJ1-1; the table's D call of TRBD1 was not tested on the DNA. TRBV21-1 is an annotated pseudogene. The sample consisted of PBMCs, taken after 24 months of ibrutinib treatment. The CDR3 is CASSKGQPVMNTEAFF. The CDR3 coding sequence is TGTGCCAGCAGCAAAGGACAGCCAGTAATGAACACTGAAGCTTTCTTT.